This T cell receptor beta chain emerged from a study of CXCR3-negative and CXCR3-positive naive CD8 T cells. General study points: It was found that naive subsets had comparable surface CD5, and TCR strength was inferred from TRB CDR3 properties. Most assays used freshly isolated PBMCs, as cryopreservation partially reduced CXCR3. With respect to TRBV-TRBJ usage, naive CXCR3-negative and CXCR3-positive cells were similar; memory differed. Both naive subsets had comparably high diversity; memory CD8+ cells much lower.

All TRB cDNA libraries came from 5' RACE performed with UMI labels. TCRdb re-called the 5' RACE reads and shows each CDR3 protein once, DNA omitted. The ten top clones account for roughly 1.5%, within a sample of more than 40,000 distinct CDR3 sequences. For this clonotype: Its target is unknown.

CDR3 size: 14 residues. The germline gives CDR1 SGHRS, CDR2 YFSETQ. This TCR came from a human donor in good health. Some clones in this sample may be carry-over from other donors' samples. The sample comprised naive CXCR3- CD8+ T cells from blood. Noted subset: CD45RO-CCR7+CD27+CD95- naive CD8+ T cells lacking CXCR3 (TNR3-). The V and J genes are TRBV5-1 and TRBJ2-1; TCRdb names TRBD1, which stays unverified in the absence of DNA. CDR3 sequence reads: CASSFGGGGNEQFF.